The 26 T cell receptor beta chains below all came from one sample that was sequenced in a study of blood T cells in healthy people across ages. The use of a sample-barcoded 5' primer and a J-beta primer mix characterized a second PCR of 7 to 11 cycles. MiXCR, applied by TCRdb to the 5' RACE reads, yields one record per CDR3 protein. There are hundreds of thousands of distinct CDR3 sequences in the sample; under 80% occur only once, and roughly a quarter lies in the top ten. Sequencing was carried out using blood. Source of these receptors: a man under 40 in good health.

V gene TRBV9 combines with J gene TRBJ2-1, with 10 bases that match TRBD2. Trimming at V came to 1 base and at J to 8 bases, leaving 9 bases not matched to a gene. The V gene's germline CDR1 is SGDLS and CDR2 YYNGEE. This CDR3 has 16 residues. The CDR3 loop is CASSVRASGGQDEQFF. The DNA for the CDR3 is TGTGCCAGCAGCGTAAGGGCTAGCGGGGGTCAGGATGAGCAGTTCTTC.

This clonotype was found a few times. This sequence joins TRBV6-6 and TRBJ2-1; no clear D. Germline V lookup: CDR1 MNHNY, CDR2 SVGAGI (reference sequence). The CDR3 is 13 residues long. Trimming removed 4 bases from V and 6 bases from J, with 10 bases in between. The CDR3 is CASSSDLSNEQFF. The CDR3 DNA reads TGTGCCAGCAGTTCCGACCTTTCCAATGAGCAGTTCTTC.

The CDR3 sequence: CASSLRPSGTGGWGTQYF. The CDR3 region has the DNA TGCGCCAGCAGCTTGAGACCCTCCGGGACAGGGGGATGGGGGACCCAGTACTTC. The chain joins TRBV5-1 to TRBJ2-5, with TRBD1 identical over 11 bases. This CDR3 contains 18 residues. V was pared by 1 base and J by 7 bases, with 15 bases of the junction left unmatched. CDR1 is SGHRS, CDR2 YFSETQ, per germline. Supplemented by reference TRBV5-1 and TRBJ2-5, the full variable domain reads KAGVTQTPRYLIKTRGQQVTLSCSPISGHRSVSWYQQTPGQGLQFLFEYFSETQRNKGNFPGRFSGRQFSNSRSEMNVSTLELGDSALYLCASSLRPSGTGGWGTQYFGPGTRLLVL.

The chain employs TRBV7-3 and TRBJ2-2; perhaps TRBD2 as D (6 bases). The germline gives CDR1 SGHTA, CDR2 FQGTGA. Trimming cost V 1 base and J 0 bases, with 9 bases left between them. The CDR3 sequence is 16 residues long. This CDR3 is CASSLNGGANTGELFF. CDR3 sequence (DNA): TGTGCCAGCAGCTTAAACGGCGGGGCGAACACCGGGGAGCTGTTTTTT.

This clonotype was found a few times. The chain is built from TRBV4-2 and TRBJ1-3; tentative D call: TRBD1 (5 bases). CDR3 size: 16 residues. The germline V and J ends were trimmed by 5 bases and 2 bases, with 16 bases remaining between them. Germline CDR1 and CDR2: LGHNA and YNFKEQ. Here the CDR3 reads CASSKGTGQAGNTIYF. The CDR3 nucleotides are TGTGCCAGCAGCAAGGGAACAGGTCAGGCTGGAAACACCATATATTTT.

With regard to this clonotype: Sequence at one end of the junction differs from germline and may be a read error. The CDR3 nucleotides read TGTGCCATCAATGAGCCAAACCTAGCGGGGTTATACAATGAGCAGTTCTTC. Protein sequence: CAINEPNLAGLYNEQFF. The chain combines TRBV10-3 with TRBJ2-1, with TRBD2 matching over 9 bases. The CDR3 length is 17 residues. The germline V gene encodes CDR1 ENHRY and CDR2 SYGVKD.

The chain joins TRBV4-2 to TRBJ1-2, with 9 bases aligning to TRBD1. V lost 7 bases and J lost 8; bases outside the gene matches: 11. Germline V gene lookup returns CDR1 LGHNA and CDR2 YNFKEQ. The CDR3 runs to 14 residues. The CDR3 here is CASNPGQGLSGYTF. DNA of the CDR3: TGTGCCAGCAATCCGGGACAGGGTCTTTCAGGCTACACCTTC.

V and J are TRBV15 and TRBJ1-4; tentative D call: TRBD1 (6 bases). CDR1 and CDR2 (germline): LNHNV, YYDKDF (reference sequence). The CDR3 is 17 residues long. V was shortened by 0 bases and J by 4 bases, with 15 bases between the two germline ends. The CDR3 is CATSRDPATGHNEKLFF. The CDR3 bases are TGTGCCACCAGCAGAGATCCCGCGACAGGACATAATGAAAAACTGTTTTTT.

A word on this clonotype: The junction shows a germline mismatch at one end, possibly a read error. The chain recombines TRBV7-2 with TRBJ2-5; TRBD2 might be the D (7 bases). The germline gives CDR1 SGHTA, CDR2 FQGNSA. This CDR3 has 15 amino acids. Here the CDR3 reads CASSFQWGGQESQYF. The CDR3 region has the DNA TGTGCCAGCAGCTTTCAGTGGGGGGGCCAAGAGTCCCAGTACTTC.

V is TRBV25-1 and J is TRBJ1-5; D is possibly TRBD1 (6 bases). V was shortened by 8 bases and J by 5 bases, with 16 bases between the two germline ends. The CDR3 consists of 14 residues. CDR1 MGHDK and CDR2 SYGVNS come from the germline V gene. CDR3 nucleotides: TGTGCCAGCCAGGACAGCTCGGGCTATCAGCCCCAGCATTTT. Translating gives CASQDSSGYQPQHF.

This chain links TRBV7-9 with TRBJ2-5; D might be TRBD1 (6 bases). The CDR3 is made up of 17 amino acids. V was pared by 1 base and J by 0 bases, with 15 bases between. Germline CDR1 reads SEHNR; CDR2 reads FQNEAQ (reference sequence). CDR3: CASSLGSSGAYQETQYF. The CDR3, as DNA: TGTGCCAGCAGCTTAGGGTCGTCAGGGGCGTACCAAGAGACCCAGTACTTC.

The chain recombines TRBV2 with TRBJ2-7; D is uncertain. This CDR3 contains 15 residues. The germline V gene encodes CDR1 SNHLY and CDR2 FYNNEI. The V and J ends lost 4 bases and 3 bases respectively, with 16 bases between them. The CDR3 here is CASSVGKSVIYEQYF. DNA for the CDR3: TGTGCCAGCAGTGTAGGGAAGTCGGTGATCTACGAGCAGTACTTC.

CDR3 sequence reads: CSARGWTRGEQFF. As DNA, the CDR3 is TGCAGTGCTAGAGGATGGACTAGGGGTGAGCAGTTCTTC. The rearrangement links TRBV20-1 to TRBJ2-1, with TRBD2 identical over 7 bases. This CDR3 region has 13 residues. V trimming: 1 base; J trimming: 9 bases; junction bases outside the gene matches: 6. CDR1 is DFQATT and CDR2 is SNEGSKA in the germline V gene (reference sequence).

This clonotype was observed many times. The V call is TRBV15, the J call TRBJ2-4; D is unclear. The V end was cut by 0 bases, the J end by 8 bases, with 14 bases between. CDR1 and CDR2 (germline): LNHNV, YYDKDF (reference sequence). The CDR3 spans 15 residues. CDR3 sequence reads: CATSRDPAVFDIQYF. The DNA for the CDR3 is TGTGCCACCAGCAGAGATCCCGCAGTATTCGACATTCAGTACTTC.

The gene calls are TRBV28 and TRBJ2-1; possibly TRBD1 for D (6 bases). V was clipped by 5 bases and J by 7 bases, with 15 bases between them. The CDR3 totals 14 residues. Germline loops: CDR1 MDHEN, CDR2 SYDVKM. The CDR3 loop reads CASSDGLRGNEQFF. The CDR3 DNA sequence: TGTGCCAGCAGTGATGGGCTGAGGGGGAATGAGCAGTTCTTC.

The V call is TRBV24-1, the J call TRBJ2-3; the match to TRBD1 covers 7 bases. The length of the CDR3 is 16 residues. From germline, CDR1 is KGHDR and CDR2 SFDVKD. J gave up 1 base and V 7 bases, and 10 bases lay outside the gene matches. CDR3 bases: TGTGCCACCAGCGACGCAACGGACAGGCGCACAGATACGCAGTATTTT. It is translated as CATSDATDRRTDTQYF.

V and J are TRBV6-1 and TRBJ1-5; no clear D. Trimming stripped 6 bases from V and 5 bases from J, with 17 bases between. The CDR3 spans 15 residues. Germline V CDR1 and CDR2: MNHNS, SASEGT. CDR3 sequence: CASSQREAGHQPQHF. The DNA of the CDR3 is TGTGCCAGCAGCCAAAGGGAGGCCGGGCATCAGCCCCAGCATTTT.

The V gene is TRBV6-1, the J gene TRBJ2-5, with D possibly called TRBD1 or TRBD2 (5 bases each). The J call may be mistaken, given a closer DNA end match to TRBJ2-7. CDR1 MNHNS and CDR2 SASEGT come from the germline V gene. The CDR3 length is 14 residues. In nucleotides, the CDR3 is TGTGCCAGCAGTGACCGGGACCCCATAGCCGAGCAGTACTTC. This translates into CASSDRDPIAEQYF.

The rearrangement uses TRBV27 and TRBJ2-5, with 8 bases aligning to TRBD1. The CDR3 sequence is 16 residues long. CDR1 is MNHEY, CDR2 SMNVEV, per germline (reference sequence). V was pared by 5 bases and J by 1 base, with 9 bases of the junction left unmatched. The CDR3 coding sequence is TGTGCCAGCAGTCTTGTTAGGCAGGGGGCCCAAGAGACCCAGTACTTC. This translates into CASSLVRQGAQETQYF.

This clonotype turned up a few times. The chain recombines TRBV6-2 or TRBV6-3 with TRBJ2-7; 8 nucleotides match TRBD2. This CDR3 region has 13 residues. The V and J ends lost 6 bases and 12 bases, in that order; junction bases with no gene match: 13. The V gene's germline CDR1 is MNHEY and CDR2 SVGEGT. The CDR3 reads CASRSLQAGRAYF. CDR3 sequence (DNA): TGTGCCAGCAGATCCCTACAGGCCGGGAGGGCGTACTTC.

V gene TRBV7-2 combines with J gene TRBJ2-1, with D perhaps TRBD2 (5 bases). The CDR3 consists of 15 residues. Germline V gene data show CDR1 as SGHTA and CDR2 as FQGNSA. Trimming cost V 7 bases and J 13 bases, with 26 bases left between them. The CDR3: CASTYTTSRVETQFF. The DNA for the CDR3 is TGTGCCAGCACCTACACTACTAGTAGAGTAGAGACCCAGTTCTTC.

Details on this clonotype: One junction end does not reproduce the germline sequence, and a read error may be involved. The chain has TRBV28 and TRBJ2-7; D perhaps matches TRBD1 (6 bases). From germline, CDR1 is MDHEN and CDR2 SYDVKM. This CDR3 is 16 amino acids long. The CDR3, as DNA: TGTGCCTGCAGTCTTCCCGGGACACAGAGGGGGTACGAGCAGTACTTC. This codes for CACSLPGTQRGYEQYF.

This chain uses TRBV4-1 with TRBJ1-2, with D possibly matching TRBD1 (6 bases). This CDR3 is built from 12 residues. Trimming took 4 bases from V and 5 from J, leaving 8 bases between them. From germline, CDR1 is MGHRA and CDR2 YSYEKL. CDR3 nucleotide sequence: TGCGCCAGCAGCCGCGGACAGTATGGCTACACCTTC. Translated: CASSRGQYGYTF.

The genes are TRBV14 and TRBJ1-2, with TRBD1 matching 7 bases. Trimming cost V 2 bases and J 7 bases; bases outside gene matches: 10. Germline-derived CDR1 and CDR2 are SGHDN and FVKESK. The CDR3 contains 15 residues. The CDR3 here is CASSQQAQGPGGYTF. CDR3 coding DNA: TGTGCCAGCAGCCAACAGGCACAGGGGCCAGGTGGCTACACCTTC.

This clonotype was observed a handful of times. The rearrangement joins TRBV2 to TRBJ1-4; D is unclear. The ends were cut back, 8 bases at V and 8 bases at J, with 12 bases in the middle. The germline V gene has CDR1 SNHLY and CDR2 FYNNEI. The CDR3 loop spans 12 amino acids. The CDR3 coding sequence is TGTGCCAGCGAGGAGAGAGGCGAAAAACTGTTTTTT. This codes for CASEERGEKLFF.

DNA of the CDR3: TGCGCCAGCAGGAAACAGGGTAGTGCCCTCTACGAGCAGTACTTC. Its protein is CASRKQGSALYEQYF. The chain is built from TRBV5-1 and TRBJ2-7; D is possibly TRBD1 (6 bases). This CDR3 has 15 residues. The germline V gene encodes CDR1 SGHRS and CDR2 YFSETQ. The germline V and J ends were trimmed by 5 bases and 3 bases, with 18 bases remaining between them.